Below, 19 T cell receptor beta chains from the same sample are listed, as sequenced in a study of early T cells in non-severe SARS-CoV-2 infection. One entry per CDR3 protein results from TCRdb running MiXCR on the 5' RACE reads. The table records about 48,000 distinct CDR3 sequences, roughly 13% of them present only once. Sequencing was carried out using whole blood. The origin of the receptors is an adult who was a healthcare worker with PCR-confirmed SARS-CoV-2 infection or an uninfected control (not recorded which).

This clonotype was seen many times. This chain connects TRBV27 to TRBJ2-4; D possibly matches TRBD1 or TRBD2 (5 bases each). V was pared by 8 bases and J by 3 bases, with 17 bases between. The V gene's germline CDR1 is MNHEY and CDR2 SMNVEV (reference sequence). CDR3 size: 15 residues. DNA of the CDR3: TGTGCCAGCCGTTACTCGGGGCAGGGCAAAAACATTCAGTACTTC. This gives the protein CASRYSGQGKNIQYF.

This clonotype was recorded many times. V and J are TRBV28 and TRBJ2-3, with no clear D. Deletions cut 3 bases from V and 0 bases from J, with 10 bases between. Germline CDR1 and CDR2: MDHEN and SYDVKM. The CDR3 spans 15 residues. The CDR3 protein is CASSFTSASTDTQYF. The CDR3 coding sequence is TGTGCCAGCAGTTTTACGTCTGCTAGCACAGATACGCAGTATTTT. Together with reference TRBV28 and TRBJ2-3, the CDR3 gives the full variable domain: DVKVTQSSRYLVKRTGEKVFLECVQDMDHENMFWYRQDPGLGLRLIYFSYDVKMKEKGDIPEGYSVSREKKERFSLILESASTNQTSMYLCASSFTSASTDTQYFGPGTRLTVL.

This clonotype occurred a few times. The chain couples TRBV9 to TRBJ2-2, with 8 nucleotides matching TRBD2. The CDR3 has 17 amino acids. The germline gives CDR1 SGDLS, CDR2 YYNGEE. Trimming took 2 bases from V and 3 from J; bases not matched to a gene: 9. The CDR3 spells CASSVRGAGGYTGELFF. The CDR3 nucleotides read TGTGCCAGCAGCGTGAGAGGGGCGGGAGGTTACACCGGGGAGCTGTTTTTT.

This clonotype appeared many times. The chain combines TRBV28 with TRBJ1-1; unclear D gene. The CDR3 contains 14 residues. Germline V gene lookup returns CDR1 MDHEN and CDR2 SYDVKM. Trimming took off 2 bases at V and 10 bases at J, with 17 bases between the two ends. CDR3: CASSLRSLPPGAFF. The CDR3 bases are TGTGCCAGCAGTTTACGAAGTTTACCCCCAGGAGCTTTCTTT.

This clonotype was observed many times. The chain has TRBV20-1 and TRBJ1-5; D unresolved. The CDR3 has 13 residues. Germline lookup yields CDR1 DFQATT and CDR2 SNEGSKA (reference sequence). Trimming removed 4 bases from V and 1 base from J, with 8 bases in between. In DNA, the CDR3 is TGCAGTGCTAAGGACGGCAGCAATCAGCCCCAGCATTTT. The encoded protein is CSAKDGSNQPQHF.

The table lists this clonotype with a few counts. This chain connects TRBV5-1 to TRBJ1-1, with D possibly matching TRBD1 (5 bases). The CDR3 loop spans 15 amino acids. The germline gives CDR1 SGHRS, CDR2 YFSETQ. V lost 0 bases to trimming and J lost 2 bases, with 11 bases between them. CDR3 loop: CASSLEPGANTEAFF. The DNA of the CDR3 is TGCGCCAGCAGCTTGGAGCCCGGGGCCAACACTGAAGCTTTCTTT. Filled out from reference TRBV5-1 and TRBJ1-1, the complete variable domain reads KAGVTQTPRYLIKTRGQQVTLSCSPISGHRSVSWYQQTPGQGLQFLFEYFSETQRNKGNFPGRFSGRQFSNSRSEMNVSTLELGDSALYLCASSLEPGANTEAFFGQGTRLTVV.

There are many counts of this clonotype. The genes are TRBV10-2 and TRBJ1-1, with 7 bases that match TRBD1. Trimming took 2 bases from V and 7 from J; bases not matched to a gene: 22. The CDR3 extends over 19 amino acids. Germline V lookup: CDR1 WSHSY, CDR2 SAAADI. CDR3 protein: CASSEPDPLLTGAGVEAFF. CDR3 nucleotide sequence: TGCGCCAGCAGTGAGCCCGACCCCCTACTTACAGGGGCGGGTGTTGAAGCTTTCTTT.

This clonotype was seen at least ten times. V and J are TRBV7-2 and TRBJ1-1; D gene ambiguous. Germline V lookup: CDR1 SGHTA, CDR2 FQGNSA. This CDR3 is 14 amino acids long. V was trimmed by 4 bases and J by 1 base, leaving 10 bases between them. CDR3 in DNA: TGTGCCAGCAGCTCAGGACTGGGGAACACTGAAGCTTTCTTT. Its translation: CASSSGLGNTEAFF. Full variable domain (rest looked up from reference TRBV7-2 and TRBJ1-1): GAGVSQSPSNKVTEKGKDVELRCDPISGHTALYWYRQSLGQGLEFLIYFQGNSAPDKSGLPSDRFSAERTGGSVSTLTIQRTQQEDSAVYLCASSSGLGNTEAFFGQGTRLTVV.

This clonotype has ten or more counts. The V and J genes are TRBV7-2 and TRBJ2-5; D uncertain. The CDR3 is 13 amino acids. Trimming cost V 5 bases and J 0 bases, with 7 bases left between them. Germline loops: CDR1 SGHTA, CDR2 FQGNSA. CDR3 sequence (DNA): TGTGCCAGCAGCCCCCAGTACCAAGAGACCCAGTACTTC. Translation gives CASSPQYQETQYF.

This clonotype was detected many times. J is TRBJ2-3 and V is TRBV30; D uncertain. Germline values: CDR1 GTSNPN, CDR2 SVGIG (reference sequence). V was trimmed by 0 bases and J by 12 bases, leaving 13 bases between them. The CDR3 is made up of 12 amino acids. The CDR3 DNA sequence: TGTGCCTGGAGTGTGTCCGAGCGATATCAGTATTTT. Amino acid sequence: CAWSVSERYQYF.

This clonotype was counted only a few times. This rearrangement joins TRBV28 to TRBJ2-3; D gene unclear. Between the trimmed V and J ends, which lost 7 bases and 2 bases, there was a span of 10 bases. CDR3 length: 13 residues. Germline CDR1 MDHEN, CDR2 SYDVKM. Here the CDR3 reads CASTHSNTDTQYF. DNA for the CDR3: TGTGCCAGCACTCACTCAAACACAGATACGCAGTATTTT.

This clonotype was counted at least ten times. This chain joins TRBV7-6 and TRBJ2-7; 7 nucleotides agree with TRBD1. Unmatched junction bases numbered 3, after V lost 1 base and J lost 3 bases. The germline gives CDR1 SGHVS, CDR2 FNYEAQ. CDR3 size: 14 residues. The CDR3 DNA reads TGTGCCAGCAGCTTAGAGACAGGGATCTACGAGCAGTACTTC. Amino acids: CASSLETGIYEQYF.

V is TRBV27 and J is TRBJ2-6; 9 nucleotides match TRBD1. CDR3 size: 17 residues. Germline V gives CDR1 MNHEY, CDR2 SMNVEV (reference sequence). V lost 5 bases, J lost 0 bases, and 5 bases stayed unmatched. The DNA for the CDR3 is TGTGCCAGCAGTCCCGGACAGGGGTCCTCTGGGGCCAACGTCCTGACTTTC. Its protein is CASSPGQGSSGANVLTF.

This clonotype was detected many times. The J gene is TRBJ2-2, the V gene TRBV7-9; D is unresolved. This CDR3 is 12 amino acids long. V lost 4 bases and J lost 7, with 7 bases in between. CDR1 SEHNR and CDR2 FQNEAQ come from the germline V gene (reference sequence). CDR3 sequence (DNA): TGTGCCAGCAGCTCATTACGCGGGGAGCTGTTTTTT. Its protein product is CASSSLRGELFF.

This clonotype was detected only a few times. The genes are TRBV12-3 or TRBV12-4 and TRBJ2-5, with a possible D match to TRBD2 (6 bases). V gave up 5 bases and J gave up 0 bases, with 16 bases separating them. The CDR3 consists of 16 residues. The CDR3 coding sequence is TGTGCCAGCAGTCCCTTTCGGGGCGGGAACCAAGAGACCCAGTACTTC. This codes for CASSPFRGGNQETQYF.

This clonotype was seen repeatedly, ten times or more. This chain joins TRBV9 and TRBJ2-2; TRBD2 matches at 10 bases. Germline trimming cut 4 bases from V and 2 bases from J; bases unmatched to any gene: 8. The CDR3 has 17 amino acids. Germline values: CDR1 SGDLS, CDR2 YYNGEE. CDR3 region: CASSIFRTSGNTGELFF. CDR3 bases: TGTGCCAGCAGCATCTTCCGGACTAGCGGAAACACCGGGGAGCTGTTTTTT.

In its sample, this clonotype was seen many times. This CDR3 is CASSFYRGDSTGETQYF. CDR3 DNA sequence: TGTGCCAGCAGTTTTTATCGAGGAGACAGTACGGGAGAGACCCAGTACTTC. V and J are TRBV12-3 or TRBV12-4 and TRBJ2-5, with D perhaps TRBD1 (5 bases). The CDR3 length is 17 residues. Between the trimmed V and J ends, which lost 3 bases and 4 bases, there was a span of 21 bases.

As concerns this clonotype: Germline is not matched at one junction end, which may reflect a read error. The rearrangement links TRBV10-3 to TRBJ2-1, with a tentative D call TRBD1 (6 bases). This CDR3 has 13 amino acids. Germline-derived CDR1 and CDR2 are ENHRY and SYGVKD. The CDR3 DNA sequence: TGTGCCATCAGTGTTCAGGGGTACAATGAGCAGTCCTTC. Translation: CAISVQGYNEQSF.

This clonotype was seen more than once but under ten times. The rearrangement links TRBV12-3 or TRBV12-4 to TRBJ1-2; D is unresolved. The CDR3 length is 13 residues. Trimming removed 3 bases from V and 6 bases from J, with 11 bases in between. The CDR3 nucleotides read TGTGCCAGCAGTTTTTTCCAGGCCCATGGCTACACCTTC. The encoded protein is CASSFFQAHGYTF.